These 18 T cell receptor beta chains came from one sample sequenced in a study of T-cell memory formation after mild COVID-19. TCRdb redid the calling of the 5' RACE reads with MiXCR, one entry per CDR3 protein. The top ten clones hold about a fifth of a sample with 300,000 to 350,000 distinct CDR3 sequences, roughly 13% of them seen once. Sequencing was done on a sample of PBMCs or a T cell subset sorted from them (not recorded which). Receptors originate from a man younger than 30 who had mild COVID-19 (a few samples of this study predate the infection). Cell type and time point are not known.

V is TRBV7-9 and J is TRBJ2-3; 8 positions match TRBD1. The CDR3 totals 16 residues. The trim removed 5 bases at V and 0 bases at J, leaving 7 bases unmatched. The germline CDR1 and CDR2 sequences are SEHNR and FQNEAQ (reference sequence). The CDR3 nucleotides read TGTGCCAGCAGCCAAGGACAGGGCTATAGCACAGATACGCAGTATTTT. Its protein is CASSQGQGYSTDTQYF.

V gene TRBV7-6 combines with J gene TRBJ1-1; D not certain. Trimming cost V 0 bases and J 4 bases, with 9 bases left between them. The germline V gene encodes CDR1 SGHVS and CDR2 FNYEAQ. This CDR3 has 14 residues. The CDR3 bases are TGTGCCAGCAGCTTAGCGAAATGGGGCACTGAAGCTTTCTTT. This gives the protein CASSLAKWGTEAFF. The entire variable domain, with the rest obtained from reference TRBV7-6 and TRBJ1-1, is as follows: GAGVSQSPRYKVTKRGQDVALRCDPISGHVSLYWYRQALGQGPEFLTYFNYEAQQDKSGLPNDRFSAERPEGSISTLTIQRTEQRDSAMYRCASSLAKWGTEAFFGQGTRLTVV.

This clonotype occurred many times. The chain couples TRBV7-2 to TRBJ2-7; D not resolved. Between the trimmed V and J ends, which lost 1 base and 2 bases, there was a span of 9 bases. This CDR3 region has 14 residues. Germline values: CDR1 SGHTA, CDR2 FQGNSA. The CDR3 loop is CASSLGVVPYEQYV. The CDR3 bases are TGTGCCAGCAGCTTAGGGGTCGTTCCCTACGAGCAGTACGTC.

There are a few counts of this clonotype. The DNA for the CDR3 is TGCGCCAGCAGCTTGGATGTTGGTGGCACTGAAGCTTTCTTT. It translates to CASSLDVGGTEAFF. The chain joins TRBV5-1 to TRBJ1-1; D gene ambiguous. CDR3 length: 14 amino acids. V was pared by 0 bases and J by 4 bases, with 10 bases between. Germline-derived CDR1 and CDR2 are SGHRS and YFSETQ.

The chain has TRBV5-1 and TRBJ2-2, with D unclear. This CDR3 has 13 residues. Trimming shortened V by 5 bases and J by 6 bases, and 11 bases separated the two germline ends. In germline, CDR1 is SGHRS, CDR2 YFSETQ. In nucleotides, the CDR3 is TGCGCCAGCAGTCCGACCCCGTCCGGGGAGCTGTTTTTT. This translates into CASSPTPSGELFF.

This clonotype was detected only a few times. This sequence joins TRBV5-6 and TRBJ1-3, with 10 positions matching TRBD1. V lost 4 bases to trimming and J lost 1 base; unmatched junction nucleotides: 8. Germline loops: CDR1 SGHDT, CDR2 YYEEEE. The CDR3 loop spans 17 amino acids. The CDR3 loop is CASSTGQGGTSGNTIYF. The CDR3 bases are TGTGCCAGCAGCACTGGACAGGGGGGGACGTCTGGAAACACCATATATTTT.

The gene calls are TRBV7-9 and TRBJ2-2, with D possibly matching TRBD1 (5 bases). The CDR3 spans 14 residues. Trimming shortened V by 5 bases and J by 2 bases, and 9 bases separated the two germline ends. Germline-derived CDR1 and CDR2 are SEHNR and FQNEAQ (reference sequence). CDR3 residues: CASSPGINTGELFF. CDR3 bases: TGTGCCAGCAGCCCAGGGATTAACACCGGGGAGCTGTTTTTT.

In this sample, this clonotype turned up a few times. V and J are TRBV20-1 and TRBJ1-5, with D hard to call. V was clipped by 6 bases and J by 0 bases, with 12 bases between them. Germline values: CDR1 DFQATT, CDR2 SNEGSKA (reference sequence). This CDR3 contains 14 residues. The CDR3 bases are TGCAGTGCGAAGTCGGGGATTAGCAATCAGCCCCAGCATTTT. Amino acids: CSAKSGISNQPQHF.

This clonotype was seen more than once but under ten times. The chain couples TRBV7-6 to TRBJ1-2; perhaps TRBD1 as D (5 bases). The CDR3 extends over 15 amino acids. The germline CDR1 and CDR2 sequences are SGHVS and FNYEAQ. Trimming pared 2 bases from V and 4 bases from J, leaving 14 bases between. In DNA form, the CDR3 reads TGTGCCAGCAGCTTATCCCCAGGGCCGGTCTATGGCTACACCTTC. As protein: CASSLSPGPVYGYTF.

This clonotype was observed a handful of times. This rearrangement joins TRBV7-6 to TRBJ2-3; D call uncertain. The CDR3 runs 12 residues. The germline gives CDR1 SGHVS, CDR2 FNYEAQ. Trimming pared 3 bases from V and 11 bases from J, leaving 12 bases between. Here the CDR3 reads CASSFESYLQYF. The CDR3 DNA reads TGTGCCAGCAGCTTTGAGTCCTATTTGCAGTATTTT.

The chain links TRBV4-3 to TRBJ2-3; the D call may be TRBD1 or TRBD2 (6 bases each). In germline, CDR1 is LGHNA, CDR2 YSLEER. Trimming took 3 bases from V and 3 from J, leaving 16 bases between them. The CDR3 has 16 residues. The CDR3 is CASSHTIGGGTDTQYF. The CDR3 DNA is TGCGCCAGCAGCCACACGATCGGGGGCGGGACAGATACGCAGTATTTT.

The gene calls are TRBV3-1 and TRBJ1-5; 7 bases align to TRBD1. V was pared by 4 bases and J by 6 bases, with 0 bases of the junction left unmatched. CDR1 and CDR2 from the germline V gene are LGHDT and YNNKEL (reference sequence). The CDR3 sequence is 12 residues long. CDR3 nucleotides: TGTGCCAGCAGCCGACAGGGTCAGCCCCAGCATTTT. This encodes CASSRQGQPQHF.

This clonotype appeared a few times. The chain has TRBV10-3 and TRBJ1-1, with TRBD1 matching over 9 bases. The CDR3 loop spans 14 amino acids. The V gene end was trimmed by 7 bases and the J gene end by 1 base; junction bases not matched to a gene: 4. The germline CDR1 and CDR2 sequences are ENHRY and SYGVKD. CDR3 bases: TGTGCCATCACGATGGGACAGGGGAACACTGAAGCTTTCTTT. Amino acids: CAITMGQGNTEAFF.

There are many counts of this clonotype. The chain has TRBV4-3 and TRBJ2-7, with TRBD1 as a possible D gene (6 bases). The CDR3 loop spans 13 amino acids. Germline CDR1 reads LGHNA; CDR2 reads YSLEER. Between the trimmed V and J ends, which lost 2 bases and 6 bases, there was a span of 11 bases. CDR3 residues: CASSQSPGAEQYF. CDR3 bases: TGCGCCAGCAGCCAATCCCCAGGGGCCGAGCAGTACTTC.

Only a few counts were recorded for this clonotype. This sequence joins TRBV10-3 and TRBJ1-6; TRBD1 aligns across 10 bases. The V gene's germline CDR1 is ENHRY and CDR2 SYGVKD. The CDR3 is made up of 14 amino acids. With 7 bases clipped from V and 8 bases from J, the junction kept 5 bases outside the gene matches. CDR3 in amino acids: CAIKEGQGYSPLHF. The CDR3 DNA sequence: TGTGCCATCAAAGAGGGACAGGGGTATTCACCCCTCCACTTT.

A remark on this clonotype: Being one base from a much bigger clone, this may be a read error. The chain is built from TRBV7-9 and TRBJ2-1; D unclear. This CDR3 comprises 15 residues. V was trimmed by 5 bases and J by 0 bases, leaving 11 bases between them. Germline CDR1 reads SEHNR; CDR2 reads FQNEAQ (reference sequence). The CDR3 region is CASSTLGSSYNEQFF. CDR3 nucleotides: TGTGCCAGCAGCACCCTAGGTAGCTCCTACAATGAGCAGTTCTTC.

The rearrangement uses TRBV5-1 and TRBJ1-1; D ambiguous. Germline lookup yields CDR1 SGHRS and CDR2 YFSETQ. V was trimmed by 4 bases and J by 5 bases, leaving 12 bases between them. The CDR3 contains 13 residues. The CDR3 is CASSAGSWTEAFF. CDR3 nucleotides: TGCGCCAGCAGCGCCGGGAGCTGGACTGAAGCTTTCTTT.

At least ten counts were recorded for this clonotype. V is TRBV7-6 and J is TRBJ1-1; no firm D call. Germline loops: CDR1 SGHVS, CDR2 FNYEAQ. The ends were cut back, 0 bases at V and 8 bases at J, with 7 bases in the middle. The CDR3 sequence is 12 residues long. CDR3 DNA: TGTGCCAGCAGCTTAGCGACGGGCGAAGCTTTCTTT. Its protein is CASSLATGEAFF.